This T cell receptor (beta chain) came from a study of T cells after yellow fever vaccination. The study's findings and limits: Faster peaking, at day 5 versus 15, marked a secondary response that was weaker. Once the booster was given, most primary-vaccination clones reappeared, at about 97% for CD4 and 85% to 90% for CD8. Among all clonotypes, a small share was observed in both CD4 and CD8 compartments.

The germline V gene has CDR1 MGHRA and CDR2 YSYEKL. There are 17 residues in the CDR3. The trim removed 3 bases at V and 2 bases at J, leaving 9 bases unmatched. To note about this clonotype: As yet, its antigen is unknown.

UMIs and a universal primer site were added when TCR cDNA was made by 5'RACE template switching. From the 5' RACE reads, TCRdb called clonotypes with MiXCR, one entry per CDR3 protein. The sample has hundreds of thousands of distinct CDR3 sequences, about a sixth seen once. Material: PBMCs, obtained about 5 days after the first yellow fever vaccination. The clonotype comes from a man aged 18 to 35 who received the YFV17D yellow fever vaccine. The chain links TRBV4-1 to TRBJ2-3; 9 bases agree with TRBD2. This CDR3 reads CASSHTRLAEITDTQYF. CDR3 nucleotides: TGCGCCAGCAGCCACACACGACTAGCGGAGATCACAGATACGCAGTATTTT.